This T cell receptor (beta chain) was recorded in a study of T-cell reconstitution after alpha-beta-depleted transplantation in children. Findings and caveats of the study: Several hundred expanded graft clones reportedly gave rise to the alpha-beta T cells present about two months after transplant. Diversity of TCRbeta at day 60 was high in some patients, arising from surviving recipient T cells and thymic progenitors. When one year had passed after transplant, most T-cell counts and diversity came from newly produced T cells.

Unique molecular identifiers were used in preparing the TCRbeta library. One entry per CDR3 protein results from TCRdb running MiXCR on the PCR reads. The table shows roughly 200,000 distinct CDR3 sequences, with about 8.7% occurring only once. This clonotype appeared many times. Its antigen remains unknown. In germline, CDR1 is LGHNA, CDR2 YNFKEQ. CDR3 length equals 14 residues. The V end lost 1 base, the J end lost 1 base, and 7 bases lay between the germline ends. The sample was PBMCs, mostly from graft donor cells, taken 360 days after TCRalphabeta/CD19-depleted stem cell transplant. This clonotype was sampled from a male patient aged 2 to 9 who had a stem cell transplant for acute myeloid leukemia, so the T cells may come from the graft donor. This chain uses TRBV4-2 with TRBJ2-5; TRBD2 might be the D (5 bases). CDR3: CASSQAGIQETQYF. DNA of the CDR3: TGTGCCAGCAGCCAAGCGGGAATCCAAGAGACCCAGTACTTC.